One T cell receptor beta chain is described in this entry. What it binds is not known. This record belongs to a study of blood T cells in healthy people across ages. Study-wide findings and caveats: There were more naive CD4+ cells and higher diversity in long-lived donors than in aged donors.

Germline V CDR1 and CDR2: SGHKS, YYEKEE (reference sequence). Deletions cut 6 bases from V and 6 bases from J, with 17 bases between. The CDR3 spans 14 residues. Next came a second PCR, run for roughly 6 to 11 cycles, which used a sample-barcoded 5' primer along with a J-beta primer mix. TCRdb reanalysed the 5' RACE reads using MiXCR and keeps one entry per CDR3 protein. The sample has roughly 1.6 million distinct CDR3 sequences; approximately 32% are singletons. This receptor was identified in a woman aged 30 to 39 in good health. The chain combines TRBV5-5 with TRBJ2-3, with TRBD2 as a possible D gene (6 bases). Sequenced material: blood. The CDR3 coding sequence is TGTGCCAGCATGGGGGGACTGGAACCGGATACGCAGTATTTT. It is translated as CASMGGLEPDTQYF. The full variable domain, its missing parts supplied by reference TRBV5-5 and TRBJ2-3, is DAGVTQSPTHLIKTRGQQVTLRCSPISGHKSVSWYQQVLGQGPQFIFQYYEKEERGRGNFPDRFSARQFPNYSSELNVNALLLGDSALYLCASMGGLEPDTQYFGPGTRLTVL.